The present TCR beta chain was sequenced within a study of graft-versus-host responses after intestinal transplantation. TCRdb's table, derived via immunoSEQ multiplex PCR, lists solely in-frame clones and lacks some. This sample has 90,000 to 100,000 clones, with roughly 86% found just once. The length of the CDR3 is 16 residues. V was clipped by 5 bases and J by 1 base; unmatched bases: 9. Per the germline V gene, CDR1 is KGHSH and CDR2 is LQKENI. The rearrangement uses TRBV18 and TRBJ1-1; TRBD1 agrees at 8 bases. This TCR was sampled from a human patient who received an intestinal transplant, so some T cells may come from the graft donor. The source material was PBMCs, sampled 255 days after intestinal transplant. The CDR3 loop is CASSSLMTGENTEAFF. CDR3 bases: TGTGCCAGCTCATCTCTCATGACAGGGGAGAACACTGAAGCTTTCTTT.